Below are 2 T cell receptor beta chains sequenced from a single sample in a study of CD8 T cells in Susac syndrome. RNA was extracted with the RNeasy kit, and a quantity of about 0.45 to 1 ug was reverse transcribed using random hexamers. Each CDR3 protein gets one entry after TCRdb re-called the immunoSEQ multiplex PCR reads with MiXCR. The sample holds 100,000 to 150,000 distinct CDR3 sequences, around 94% seen once. Sequencing was performed on CD4+ T cells from PBMCs. The receptors shown here come from a human donor in good health.

This clonotype was observed a single time. The gene calls are TRBV14 and TRBJ2-3, with a tentative D call TRBD1 (5 bases). The V end was cut by 1 base, the J end by 8 bases, with 13 bases between. This CDR3 comprises 14 residues. Germline assignment: CDR1 SGHDN and CDR2 FVKESK. The CDR3 DNA is TGTGCCAGCAGCCAAGGGCAGGGATCGAGTACGCAGTATTTT. This encodes CASSQGQGSSTQYF.

The chain has TRBV3-1 and TRBJ1-4; D is ambiguous. This CDR3 spans 13 amino acids. V dropped 0 bases and J dropped 8 bases, with 7 bases sitting between them. Germline loops: CDR1 LGHDT, CDR2 YNNKEL (reference sequence). The CDR3: CASSQDPGEKLFF. The CDR3 DNA is TGTGCCAGCAGCCAAGATCCGGGGGAAAAACTGTTTTTT.